These 14 T cell receptor beta chains originate from one sample sequenced in a study of T cell clonality in common variable immunodeficiency. Measured with immunoSEQ multiplex PCR; TCRdb has only the in-frame clones, and not every one. The sample presents tens of thousands of clones, none singletons. Sequencing used peripheral blood mononuclear cells. The receptor source for this set is a person aged 18 to 75 in good health.

This clone came up many times. The CDR3 extends 3 residues past the end of the read, so its final part is completed from the germline J gene. V is TRBV6-2 or TRBV6-3 and J is TRBJ2-3; maybe TRBD2 (6 bases). Germline-derived CDR1 and CDR2 are MNHEY and SVGEGT. Trimming stripped 7 bases from V and 2 bases from J, with 19 bases between. The CDR3 is made up of 16 amino acids. CDR3 in amino acids: CASTPQGLQNTDTQYF. CDR3 bases read: TGTGCCAGCACCCCCCAGGGACTTCAAAACACAGATACG.

This clone has ten or more counts. The sequenced fragment ends 3 residues before the CDR3 boundary, so the rest is inferred from the germline J gene. The chain carries TRBV7-2 and TRBJ1-4, with TRBD1 as a possible D gene (5 bases). The CDR3 runs 15 residues. V was shortened by 2 bases and J by 8 bases, with 15 bases between the two germline ends. Germline-derived CDR1 and CDR2 are SGHTA and FQGNSA. CDR3 in amino acids: CASSLQTGRGEKLFF. The CDR3 bases that were read are TGTGCCAGCAGCTTACAAACAGGTAGAGGCGAAAAA. Full variable domain (remainder filled in from reference TRBV7-2 and TRBJ1-4): GAGVSQSPSNKVTEKGKDVELRCDPISGHTALYWYRQSLGQGLEFLIYFQGNSAPDKSGLPSDRFSAERTGGSVSTLTIQRTQQEDSAVYLCASSLQTGRGEKLFFGSGTQLSVL.

In its sample, this clone was seen many times. The read comes to an end 3 residues before the CDR3 does, leaving the germline J gene to fill in the end. The chain carries TRBV5-1 and TRBJ2-1, with TRBD1 identical over 8 bases. The CDR3 is 15 residues long. V gave up 4 bases and J gave up 2 bases; unmatched junction bases: 5. The V gene's germline CDR1 is SGHRS and CDR2 YFSETQ. CDR3 sequence reads: CASSPGQGPYNEQFF. CDR3 DNA (partial): TGCGCCAGCAGCCCTGGACAGGGTCCCTACAATGAG. The whole variable domain, filled in from reference TRBV5-1 and TRBJ2-1, reads KAGVTQTPRYLIKTRGQQVTLSCSPISGHRSVSWYQQTPGQGLQFLFEYFSETQRNKGNFPGRFSGRQFSNSRSEMNVSTLELGDSALYLCASSPGQGPYNEQFFGPGTRLTVL.

This clone was recorded many times. The read gets to within 3 residues of the CDR3 end, and the germline J gene fills in the rest. The chain has TRBV7-2 and TRBJ2-7; D is perhaps TRBD1 (6 bases). Trimming took 5 bases from V and 4 from J, leaving 12 bases between them. In germline, CDR1 is SGHTA, CDR2 FQGNSA. The CDR3 loop spans 13 amino acids. The CDR3 DNA, read in part, is TGTGCCAGCAGCCACTCAGGGGTTTACGAG. Amino acid sequence: CASSHSGVYE. The complete CDR3 protein is CASSHSGVYEQYF.

This clone was counted at least ten times. The read ends 3 residues early relative to the CDR3; the germline J gene fills the gap. The chain employs TRBV14 and TRBJ2-7; a weak D match, TRBD1 (5 bases). V lost 2 bases and J 3 bases, leaving 20 bases between the germline ends. Germline loops: CDR1 SGHDN, CDR2 FVKESK. The CDR3 loop spans 17 amino acids. The chain's CDR3 is CASSQHDSLKVFYEQYF. The part of the CDR3 DNA that was read is TGTGCCAGCAGCCAACATGACAGCCTAAAGGTTTTCTACGAG.

This clone showed up just a few times. The read gets to within 3 residues of the CDR3 end, and the germline J gene fills in the rest. The V gene is TRBV20-1, the J gene TRBJ2-1; the match to TRBD2 covers 13 bases. The CDR3 has 15 amino acids. After removal of 8 bases from V and 6 bases from J, the junction contained 10 bases not matched to a gene. Per germline, CDR1 DFQATT and CDR2 SNEGSKA (reference sequence). This chain's CDR3 is CSSSAGLAGVNEQFF. CDR3 DNA (partial): TGCAGTTCATCGGCCGGACTAGCGGGAGTCAATGAG.

This clone occurred many times. From the germline J gene comes the end of the CDR3, since the read stops 3 residues before it. V is TRBV10-3 and J is TRBJ1-4, with D perhaps matching TRBD1 (5 bases). The V gene's germline CDR1 is ENHRY and CDR2 SYGVKD. V was cut by 7 bases and J by 0 bases, with 12 bases left in between. CDR3 length: 15 residues. The CDR3: CAIIPPGPTNEKLFF. Partial CDR3 DNA: TGTGCCATCATTCCGCCAGGGCCAACTAATGAAAAA.

In the case of this clone: Sequencing ends 3 residues short of the CDR3 end; the germline J gene provides the rest. V and J are TRBV5-1 and TRBJ2-5; D possibly corresponds to TRBD2 (6 bases). Germline V gene data show CDR1 as SGHRS and CDR2 as YFSETQ. Trimming left V 0 bases short and J 7 bases short, with 13 bases between. There are 14 residues in the CDR3. The CDR3 protein is CASSLGARLGTQYF. Incomplete CDR3 DNA: TGCGCCAGCAGCTTGGGGGCAAGACTAGGGACC.

This clone was observed at least ten times. Partial CDR3 DNA: TGTGCCAGCAGCTCATACAATGAG. It codes for CASSSYNE. The entire CDR3 reads CASSSYNEQFF. This sequence joins TRBV5-4 and TRBJ2-1; D ambiguous. The CDR3 extends 3 residues past the end of the read, so its final part is completed from the germline J gene. The germline V and J ends were trimmed by 3 bases and 4 bases, with 2 bases remaining between them. The germline V gene has CDR1 SGHNT and CDR2 YYREEE (reference sequence). This CDR3 is built from 11 residues.

This clone showed up many times. CDR3 sequence: CASSPIPGDYGYTF. The covered CDR3 bases are TGTGCCAGCAGCCCTATTCCGGGGGACTATGGC. The chain couples TRBV7-3 to TRBJ1-2; possible D gene TRBD1, 5 bases. With the read ending 3 residues before the CDR3 end, the germline J gene is used to fill in that end. Germline CDR1 reads SGHTA; CDR2 reads FQGTGA. V dropped 5 bases and J dropped 3 bases, with 13 bases sitting between them. The CDR3 sequence is 14 residues long.

Many counts were recorded for this clone. The read ends 3 residues shy of where the CDR3 ends; the end is completed using the germline J gene. The same CDR3 arises from other DNA sequences in this sample as well. The rearrangement links TRBV10-1 to TRBJ2-2; weak D call: TRBD1 (5 bases). The germline V gene encodes CDR1 WNHNN and CDR2 SYGVQD (reference sequence). The CDR3 totals 15 residues. The V gene lost 3 bases and the J gene lost 0 bases, with 8 bases spanning the gap. CDR3 DNA (partial): TGCGCCAGCAGTGATGCGACAGCGAACACCGGGGAG. Translating gives CASSDATANTGE. The whole CDR3 is CASSDATANTGELFF.

The sample holds many counts of this clone. The CDR3 goes on 3 residues after the read ends, and that part is filled in from the germline J gene. The gene calls are TRBV5-6 and TRBJ2-7; D is possibly TRBD1 (6 bases). The CDR3 totals 13 residues. V lost 4 bases, J lost 3 bases, and 11 bases lay in between. Germline CDR1 SGHDT, CDR2 YYEEEE. The sequenced CDR3 bases are TGTGCCAGCAGCGTGGACAGTTACTACGAG. This sequence encodes CASSVDSYYE. The complete CDR3 reads CASSVDSYYEQYF.

In this sample, this clone turned up many times. Read sequence stops 3 residues before the CDR3 end, and the germline J gene provides the missing end. The rearrangement joins TRBV12-5 to TRBJ2-7; TRBD1 matches 9 bases. The CDR3 covers 15 residues. V was clipped by 1 base and J by 5 bases; unmatched bases: 6. Germline values: CDR1 LGHNT, CDR2 FRNRAP. CDR3 DNA, as far as it was read: TGTGCTAGTGGTTTGGGTACCGGGACAGGGAACGAG. Encoded protein: CASGLGTGTGNE. In full, the CDR3 reads CASGLGTGTGNEQYF.

This clone was observed at least ten times. The CDR3 end falls 3 residues outside the read, so it is completed with the germline J gene. The chain has TRBV20-1 and TRBJ2-7; D not resolved. Deletions cut 2 bases from V and 6 bases from J, with 11 bases between. CDR3 length equals 12 residues. CDR1 is DFQATT and CDR2 is SNEGSKA in the germline V gene (reference sequence). The CDR3: CSARHRLGEQYF. Incomplete CDR3 DNA: TGCAGTGCTAGACACCGGCTAGGCGAG.